The entry below describes one T cell receptor beta chain. Its antigen is as yet unknown. In germline, CDR1 is MNHNS, CDR2 SASEGT. V was pared by 6 bases and J by 4 bases, with 18 bases between. The CDR3 runs 15 residues. The source of the sample is a study of OX40 agonist ivuxolimab in advanced cancers. Study-wide results and limits: CD4+ and CD8+ blood T cells expanded clonally by week 6 at 0.1 to 3.0 mg/kg.

No patient had autoimmune disease or received systemic immunosuppression. TCRdb's copy holds only in-frame clones and misses some; the assay was immunoSEQ multiplex PCR. The repertoire holds tens of thousands of clones, with over 85% as singletons. The sequence derives from an adult with an advanced solid tumor such as melanoma, head and neck, liver or kidney cancer. The sample consisted of CD4+ or CD8+ T cells sorted from blood, taken in a trial of the OX40 agonist ivuxolimab. The chain combines TRBV6-1 with TRBJ2-5; the D gene is possibly TRBD2 (6 bases). CDR3 nucleotide sequence: TGTGCCAGCAGGAGACTAGTCCCAGGGCGAGAGACCCAGTACTTC. This encodes CASRRLVPGRETQYF.